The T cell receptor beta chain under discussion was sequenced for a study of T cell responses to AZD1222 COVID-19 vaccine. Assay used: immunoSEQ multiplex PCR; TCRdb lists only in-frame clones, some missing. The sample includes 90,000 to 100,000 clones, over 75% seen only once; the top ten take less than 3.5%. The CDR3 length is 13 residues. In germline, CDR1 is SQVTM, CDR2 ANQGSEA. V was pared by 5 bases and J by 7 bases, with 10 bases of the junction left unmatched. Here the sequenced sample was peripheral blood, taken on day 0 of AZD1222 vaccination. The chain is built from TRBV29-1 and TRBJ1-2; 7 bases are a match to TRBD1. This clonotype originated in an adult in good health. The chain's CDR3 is CSVLPGGMSGYTF. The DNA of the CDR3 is TGCAGCGTTTTACCAGGGGGGATGAGTGGCTACACCTTC.